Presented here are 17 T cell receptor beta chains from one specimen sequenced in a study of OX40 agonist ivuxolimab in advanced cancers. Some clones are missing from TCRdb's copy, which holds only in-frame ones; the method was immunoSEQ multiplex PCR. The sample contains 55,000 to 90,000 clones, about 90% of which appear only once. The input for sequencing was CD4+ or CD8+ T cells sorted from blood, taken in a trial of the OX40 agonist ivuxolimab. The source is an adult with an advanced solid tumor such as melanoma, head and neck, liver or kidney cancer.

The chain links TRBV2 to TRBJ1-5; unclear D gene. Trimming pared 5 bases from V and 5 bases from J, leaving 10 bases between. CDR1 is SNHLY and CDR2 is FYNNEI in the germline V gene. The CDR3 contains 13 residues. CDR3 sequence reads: CASSNGVDQPQHF. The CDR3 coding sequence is TGTGCCAGCAGTAACGGGGTTGATCAGCCCCAGCATTTT.

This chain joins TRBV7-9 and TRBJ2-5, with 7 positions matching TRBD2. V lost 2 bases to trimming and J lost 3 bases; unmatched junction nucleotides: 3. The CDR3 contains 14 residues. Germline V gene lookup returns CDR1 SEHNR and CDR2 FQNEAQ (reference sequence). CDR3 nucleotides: TGTGCCAGCAGCTTATGGGGGAGGGAAGAGACCCAGTACTTC. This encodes CASSLWGREETQYF.

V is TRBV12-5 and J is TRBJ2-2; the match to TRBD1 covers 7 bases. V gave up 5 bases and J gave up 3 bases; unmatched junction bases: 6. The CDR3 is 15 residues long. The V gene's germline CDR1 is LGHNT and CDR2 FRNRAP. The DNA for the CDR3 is TGTGCTAGTGGTACAGGGGACGCGGACACCGGGGAGCTGTTTTTT. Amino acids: CASGTGDADTGELFF.

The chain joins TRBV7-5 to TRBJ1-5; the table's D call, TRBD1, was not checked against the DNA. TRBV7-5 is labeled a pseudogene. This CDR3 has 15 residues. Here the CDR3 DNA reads TGTGTCAGAAGCGTAACTTATTGGGCCGATCAGCCCCAGCATTTT. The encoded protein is CVRSVTYWADQPQHF.

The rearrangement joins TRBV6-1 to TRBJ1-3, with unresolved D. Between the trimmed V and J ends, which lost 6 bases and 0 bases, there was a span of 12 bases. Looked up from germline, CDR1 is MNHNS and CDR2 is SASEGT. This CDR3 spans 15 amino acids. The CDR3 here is CASRTVAVSGNTIYF. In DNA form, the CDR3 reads TGTGCCAGCAGGACGGTGGCGGTCTCTGGAAACACCATATATTTT.

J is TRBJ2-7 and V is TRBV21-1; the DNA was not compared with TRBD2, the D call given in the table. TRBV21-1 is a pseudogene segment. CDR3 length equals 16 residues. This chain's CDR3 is CASSKIGTTYPGEQYF. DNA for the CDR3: TGTGCCAGCAGCAAAATTGGGACTACCTATCCGGGAGAGCAGTACTTC.

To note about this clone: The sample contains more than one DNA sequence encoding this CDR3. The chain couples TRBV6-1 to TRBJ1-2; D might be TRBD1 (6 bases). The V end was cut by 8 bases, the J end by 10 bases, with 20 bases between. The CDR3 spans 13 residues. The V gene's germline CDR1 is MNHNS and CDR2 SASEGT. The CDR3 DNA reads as TGTGCCAGCTCCACGGACAGTCGAGGGGTCTACACCTTC. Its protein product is CASSTDSRGVYTF.

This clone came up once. The CDR3 DNA is TGTGCCAGCAGTATCAGGGGGCGCCTTTCACCCCTCCACTTT. It is translated as CASSIRGRLSPLHF. The chain uses TRBV28 and TRBJ1-6; 8 nucleotides agree with TRBD1. The germline V gene encodes CDR1 MDHEN and CDR2 SYDVKM. The CDR3 is made up of 14 amino acids. After removal of 5 bases from V and 9 bases from J, the junction contained 6 bases not matched to a gene.

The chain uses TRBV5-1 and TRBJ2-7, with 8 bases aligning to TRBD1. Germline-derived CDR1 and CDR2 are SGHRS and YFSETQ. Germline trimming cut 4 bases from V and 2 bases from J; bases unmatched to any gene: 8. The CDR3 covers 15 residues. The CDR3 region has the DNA TGCGCCAGCAGCATTGGACAGGGATCTGCCTACGAGCAGTACTTC. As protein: CASSIGQGSAYEQYF.

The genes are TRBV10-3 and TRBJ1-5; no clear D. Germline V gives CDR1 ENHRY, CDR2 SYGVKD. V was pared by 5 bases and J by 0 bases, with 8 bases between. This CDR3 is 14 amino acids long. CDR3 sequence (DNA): TGTGCCATCAGTACGGATTATAGCAATCAGCCCCAGCATTTT. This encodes CAISTDYSNQPQHF.

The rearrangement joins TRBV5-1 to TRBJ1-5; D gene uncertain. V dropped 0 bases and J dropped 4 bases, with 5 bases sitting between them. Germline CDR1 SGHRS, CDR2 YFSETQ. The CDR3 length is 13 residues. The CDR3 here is CASSLAENQPQHF. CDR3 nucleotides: TGCGCCAGCAGCTTGGCCGAGAATCAGCCCCAGCATTTT.

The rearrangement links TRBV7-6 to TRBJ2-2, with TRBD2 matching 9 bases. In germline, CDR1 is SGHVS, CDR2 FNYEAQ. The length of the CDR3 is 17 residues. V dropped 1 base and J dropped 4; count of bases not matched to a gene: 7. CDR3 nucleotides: TGTGCCAGCAGCTTAGGGGCGGGAGGGCCGGTCACCGGGGAGCTGTTTTTT. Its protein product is CASSLGAGGPVTGELFF.

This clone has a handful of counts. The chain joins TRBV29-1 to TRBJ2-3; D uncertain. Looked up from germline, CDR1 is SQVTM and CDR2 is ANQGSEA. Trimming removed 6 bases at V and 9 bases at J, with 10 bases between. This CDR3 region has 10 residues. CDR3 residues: CSVTVGTQYF. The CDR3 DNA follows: TGCAGCGTGACGGTTGGGACGCAGTATTTT.

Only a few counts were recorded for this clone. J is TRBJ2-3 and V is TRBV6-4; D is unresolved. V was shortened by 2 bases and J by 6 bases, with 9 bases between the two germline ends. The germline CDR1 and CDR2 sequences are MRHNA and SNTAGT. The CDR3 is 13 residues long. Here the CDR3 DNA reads TGTGCCAGCAGTGACGAGAGATCGGATACGCAGTATTTT. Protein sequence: CASSDERSDTQYF.

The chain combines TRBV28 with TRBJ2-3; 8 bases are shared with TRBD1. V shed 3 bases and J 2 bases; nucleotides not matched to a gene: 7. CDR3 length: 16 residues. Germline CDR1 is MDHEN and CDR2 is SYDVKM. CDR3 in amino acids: CASSFQGAQSTDTQYF. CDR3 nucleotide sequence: TGTGCCAGCAGTTTCCAGGGGGCGCAGTCCACAGATACGCAGTATTTT.

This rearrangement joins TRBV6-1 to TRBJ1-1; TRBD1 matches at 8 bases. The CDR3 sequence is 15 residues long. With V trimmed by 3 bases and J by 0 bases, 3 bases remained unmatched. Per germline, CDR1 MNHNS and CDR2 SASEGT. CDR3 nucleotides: TGTGCCAGCAGTGAGGACAGGGAGGTGAACACTGAAGCTTTCTTT. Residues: CASSEDREVNTEAFF.

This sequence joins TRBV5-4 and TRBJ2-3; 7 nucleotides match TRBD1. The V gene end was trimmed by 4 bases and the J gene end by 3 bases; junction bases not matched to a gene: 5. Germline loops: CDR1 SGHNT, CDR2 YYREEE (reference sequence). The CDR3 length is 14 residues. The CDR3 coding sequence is TGTGCCAGCAGCCCGGGACAGTCGACAGATACGCAGTATTTT. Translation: CASSPGQSTDTQYF.